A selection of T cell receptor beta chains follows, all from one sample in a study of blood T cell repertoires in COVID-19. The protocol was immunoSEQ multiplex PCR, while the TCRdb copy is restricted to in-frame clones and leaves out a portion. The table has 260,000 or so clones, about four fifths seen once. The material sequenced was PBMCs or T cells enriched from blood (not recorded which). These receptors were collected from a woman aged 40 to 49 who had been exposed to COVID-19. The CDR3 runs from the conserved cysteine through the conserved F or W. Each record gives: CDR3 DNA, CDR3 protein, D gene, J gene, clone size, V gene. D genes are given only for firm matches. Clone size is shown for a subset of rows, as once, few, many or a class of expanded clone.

cdr3_nt: TGTGCCAGTAGTATTGGGGCCAATTGGGGTATGAATGGCTACACCTTC
cdr3_aa: CASSIGANWGMNGYTF
d_call: .
j_call: TRBJ1-2
clone_size: .
v_call: TRBV19

cdr3_nt: TGTGCCAGCTCACGCAAACCGGGACAGTCCAACTATGGCTACACCTTC
cdr3_aa: CASSRKPGQSNYGYTF
d_call: TRBD1
j_call: TRBJ1-2
clone_size: .
v_call: TRBV18

cdr3_nt: TGTGCCAGCAGTTTAGGACAGGGGGTCGGGGCGAGCGGAAACACCATATATTTT
cdr3_aa: CASSLGQGVGASGNTIYF
d_call: TRBD1
j_call: TRBJ1-3
clone_size: .
v_call: TRBV28

cdr3_nt: TGTGCCAGTGACTCTAGCAATCAGCCCCAGCATTTT
cdr3_aa: CASDSSNQPQHF
d_call: .
j_call: TRBJ1-5
clone_size: few
v_call: TRBV19

cdr3_nt: TGTGCCAGCAGCCAAGATGGGGAGGGAGAGACCCAGTACTTC
cdr3_aa: CASSQDGEGETQYF
d_call: TRBD2
j_call: TRBJ2-5
clone_size: .
v_call: TRBV4-2

cdr3_nt: TGTGCCAGCAGCCAACCCCCGGGTGTAAACACTGAAGCTTTCTTT
cdr3_aa: CASSQPPGVNTEAFF
d_call: .
j_call: TRBJ1-1
clone_size: .
v_call: TRBV7-2

cdr3_nt: TGTGCCAGCAGGGACCTGGGACAGGAGAACTATGGCTACACCTTC
cdr3_aa: CASRDLGQENYGYTF
d_call: TRBD1
j_call: TRBJ1-2
clone_size: .
v_call: TRBV3-1/TRBV3-2

cdr3_nt: TGCGCCAGCAGCTTGGCGGTGCCCTCAACTGATACGCAGTATTTT
cdr3_aa: CASSLAVPSTDTQYF
d_call: .
j_call: TRBJ2-3
clone_size: .
v_call: TRBV5-1

cdr3_nt: TGTGCCAGCCTCCAGGGGGCAGGTTCACCCCTCCACTTT
cdr3_aa: CASLQGAGSPLHF
d_call: TRBD1
j_call: TRBJ1-6
clone_size: .
v_call: TRBV2

cdr3_nt: TGTGCCAGCACCGGGGGGAACACCGGGGAGCTGTTTTTT
cdr3_aa: CASTGGNTGELFF
d_call: .
j_call: TRBJ2-2
clone_size: .
v_call: TRBV9

cdr3_nt: TGTGCCAGCAGCCGACAGTTTAGCTCCTACAATGAGCAGTTCTTC
cdr3_aa: CASSRQFSSYNEQFF
d_call: .
j_call: TRBJ2-1
clone_size: .
v_call: TRBV11-1

cdr3_nt: TGTGCCAGCAGCTCCTGGGGGCGGATTGGCAATCAGCCCCAGCATTTT
cdr3_aa: CASSSWGRIGNQPQHF
d_call: .
j_call: TRBJ1-5
clone_size: .
v_call: TRBV7-9

cdr3_nt: TGTGCCAGCACCATAGACAGGGCATATAATTCACCCCTCCACTTT
cdr3_aa: CASTIDRAYNSPLHF
d_call: TRBD1
j_call: TRBJ1-6
clone_size: .
v_call: TRBV6-5

cdr3_nt: TGTGCCAGCAGACAGGGGTCCTACAATGAGCAGTTCTTC
cdr3_aa: CASRQGSYNEQFF
d_call: TRBD1
j_call: TRBJ2-1
clone_size: .
v_call: TRBV12-3/TRBV12-4

cdr3_nt: TGTGCCAGCAGTTACCCTAGCGGGGGGGGAACCGGGGAGCTGTTTTTT
cdr3_aa: CASSYPSGGGTGELFF
d_call: TRBD2
j_call: TRBJ2-2
clone_size: .
v_call: TRBV6-5

cdr3_nt: TGTGCCAGCTCATCTCAGGAGACAGGCCCTTCAGGGGAAAAACTGTTTTTT
cdr3_aa: CASSSQETGPSGEKLFF
d_call: .
j_call: TRBJ1-4
clone_size: .
v_call: TRBV18

cdr3_nt: TGTGCCAGCAGCCTTTACGGGGGAGGTAATTCACCCCTCCACTTT
cdr3_aa: CASSLYGGGNSPLHF
d_call: .
j_call: TRBJ1-6
clone_size: .
v_call: TRBV27

cdr3_nt: TGTGCCAGCAGTCGGCAGGGCCCAGGGGGTGGCTACACCTTC
cdr3_aa: CASSRQGPGGGYTF
d_call: TRBD1
j_call: TRBJ1-2
clone_size: .
v_call: TRBV28

cdr3_nt: TGTGCCAGCAGCTTATCAGGGGTTAGGGAGCAGTTCTTC
cdr3_aa: CASSLSGVREQFF
d_call: .
j_call: TRBJ2-1
clone_size: .
v_call: TRBV7-2

cdr3_nt: TGCGCCAGCACCTTGGGACAGAAGAATGAGCAGTTCTTC
cdr3_aa: CASTLGQKNEQFF
d_call: TRBD1
j_call: TRBJ2-1
clone_size: .
v_call: TRBV5-1

cdr3_nt: TGTGCCAGCTCCATGGGGGGGAGGAATCAGCCCCAGCATTTT
cdr3_aa: CASSMGGRNQPQHF
d_call: .
j_call: TRBJ1-5
clone_size: .
v_call: TRBV18

cdr3_nt: TGTGCCAGCAGTGAAGCGACAGGACCTAACTATGGCTACACCTTC
cdr3_aa: CASSEATGPNYGYTF
d_call: .
j_call: TRBJ1-2
clone_size: .
v_call: TRBV6-1

cdr3_nt: TGTGCCAGCAGTGAACGGGGGGCGAGTCAGCCCCAGCATTTT
cdr3_aa: CASSERGASQPQHF
d_call: .
j_call: TRBJ1-5
clone_size: .
v_call: TRBV6-1

cdr3_nt: TGTGCCAGCAGCCCAGCCGCCGGGACAGGCGGTGGCGAGCAGTACTTC
cdr3_aa: CASSPAAGTGGGEQYF
d_call: TRBD1
j_call: TRBJ2-7
clone_size: once
v_call: TRBV7-8

cdr3_nt: TGTGCTAGTGGTTCACCCGCAACAGGGGGGGATACGCAGTATTTT
cdr3_aa: CASGSPATGGDTQYF
d_call: TRBD1
j_call: TRBJ2-3
clone_size: .
v_call: TRBV12-5

cdr3_nt: TGTGCCAGCAGTACTTCAGATACGCAGTATTTT
cdr3_aa: CASSTSDTQYF
d_call: .
j_call: TRBJ2-3
clone_size: once
v_call: TRBV12-3/TRBV12-4

cdr3_nt: TGTGCCAGCAGTTCCGTCAGGACAGGGGGGAACGAGCAGTACTTC
cdr3_aa: CASSSVRTGGNEQYF
d_call: TRBD1
j_call: TRBJ2-7
clone_size: .
v_call: TRBV7-9

cdr3_nt: TGTGCCAGCAGAAAACAGGCTAACACTGAAGCTTTCTTT
cdr3_aa: CASRKQANTEAFF
d_call: .
j_call: TRBJ1-1
clone_size: once
v_call: TRBV7-2

cdr3_nt: TGTGCCAGCAGTAAACTGGGACAGGCAGCCTCCTATGGCTACACCTTC
cdr3_aa: CASSKLGQAASYGYTF
d_call: TRBD1
j_call: TRBJ1-2
clone_size: .
v_call: TRBV6-6

cdr3_nt: TGTGCCAGCAGCTCCTCCCAGGGGGCGAACACTGAAGCTTTCTTT
cdr3_aa: CASSSSQGANTEAFF
d_call: TRBD1
j_call: TRBJ1-1
clone_size: .
v_call: TRBV7-6

cdr3_nt: TGTGCCAGCAGCAAGCGGCCCGCGACAGCTGGCTACACCTTC
cdr3_aa: CASSKRPATAGYTF
d_call: .
j_call: TRBJ1-2
clone_size: .
v_call: TRBV21-1

cdr3_nt: TGTGCCAGCAGTTACCGACAGGGGGGGACCGGGGAGCTGTTTTTT
cdr3_aa: CASSYRQGGTGELFF
d_call: TRBD1
j_call: TRBJ2-2
clone_size: .
v_call: TRBV6-2/TRBV6-3

cdr3_nt: TGTGCCAGCAGTTATCGTCAGGGGAGTCAGCCCCAGCATTTT
cdr3_aa: CASSYRQGSQPQHF
d_call: .
j_call: TRBJ1-5
clone_size: .
v_call: TRBV6-5

cdr3_nt: TGTGCCTGGAGTAGGGACAGTAACACCGGGGAGCTGTTTTTT
cdr3_aa: CAWSRDSNTGELFF
d_call: TRBD1
j_call: TRBJ2-2
clone_size: few
v_call: TRBV30

cdr3_nt: TGTGCCAGCAGCCAAGACATACGGGGGGGTGGCTACACCTTC
cdr3_aa: CASSQDIRGGGYTF
d_call: .
j_call: TRBJ1-2
clone_size: .
v_call: TRBV4-2

cdr3_nt: TGTGCCAGCAGTGACCCGGGGAGGAATGAGCAGTTCTTC
cdr3_aa: CASSDPGRNEQFF
d_call: .
j_call: TRBJ2-1
clone_size: .
v_call: TRBV6-4

cdr3_nt: TGTGCCAGCAGTTTCGTACTGAATCAGCCCCAGCATTTT
cdr3_aa: CASSFVLNQPQHF
d_call: .
j_call: TRBJ1-5
clone_size: .
v_call: TRBV28

cdr3_nt: TGTGCCAGCACCCTTTGGGAGACTAGCGACACCGGGGAGCTGTTTTTT
cdr3_aa: CASTLWETSDTGELFF
d_call: TRBD2
j_call: TRBJ2-2
clone_size: .
v_call: TRBV7-9

cdr3_nt: TGCGCCAGCAGCCAGGAGGGGAGTGCCTATAATTCACCCCTCCACTTT
cdr3_aa: CASSQEGSAYNSPLHF
d_call: .
j_call: TRBJ1-6
clone_size: .
v_call: TRBV4-1

cdr3_nt: TGTGCCAGCAGCCCCCCCGGGACAGGGGAGTCTGGAAACACCATATATTTT
cdr3_aa: CASSPPGTGESGNTIYF
d_call: TRBD1
j_call: TRBJ1-3
clone_size: .
v_call: TRBV7-2

cdr3_nt: TGCGCCAGCAGCTTAGAAGGGGGCGTAGATACGCAGTATTTT
cdr3_aa: CASSLEGGVDTQYF
d_call: TRBD1
j_call: TRBJ2-3
clone_size: .
v_call: TRBV7-2

cdr3_nt: TGCAGTGCTATCAGGGGGGAGACCCAGTACTTC
cdr3_aa: CSAIRGETQYF
d_call: TRBD1
j_call: TRBJ2-5
clone_size: .
v_call: TRBV20-1

cdr3_nt: TGTGCCAGCTCCGGACTAGCGGGGGGTTCGAACACCGGGGAGCTGTTTTTT
cdr3_aa: CASSGLAGGSNTGELFF
d_call: TRBD2
j_call: TRBJ2-2
clone_size: few
v_call: TRBV2

cdr3_nt: TGTGCCAGCAGTTACGCGGGCCTGCCCCGGGGATACGAGCAGTACTTC
cdr3_aa: CASSYAGLPRGYEQYF
d_call: .
j_call: TRBJ2-7
clone_size: .
v_call: TRBV6-5

cdr3_nt: TGCAGTGCTAGTTTAGTTGACACTGAAGCTTTCTTT
cdr3_aa: CSASLVDTEAFF
d_call: .
j_call: TRBJ1-1
clone_size: .
v_call: TRBV20-1

cdr3_nt: TGTGCCAGCAGTTACAACGGACAGCAGGGAAAAACTGAAGCTTTCTTT
cdr3_aa: CASSYNGQQGKTEAFF
d_call: .
j_call: TRBJ1-1
clone_size: .
v_call: TRBV6-5

cdr3_nt: TGTGCCAGCTCACCACCCGAAGGGGCTGGGGCCAACGTCCTGACTTTC
cdr3_aa: CASSPPEGAGANVLTF
d_call: .
j_call: TRBJ2-6
clone_size: .
v_call: TRBV18

cdr3_nt: TGCGCCAGCAGCGCAAACCGGGATCATGGCTACACCTTC
cdr3_aa: CASSANRDHGYTF
d_call: .
j_call: TRBJ1-2
clone_size: .
v_call: TRBV5-1

cdr3_nt: TGTGCCTGGAGTGTCGGGGCAGATACGCAGTATTTT
cdr3_aa: CAWSVGADTQYF
d_call: .
j_call: TRBJ2-3
clone_size: .
v_call: TRBV30

cdr3_nt: TGTGCCAGCAGCCAAGTTCAGGGGTGGGACACTGAAGCTTTCTTT
cdr3_aa: CASSQVQGWDTEAFF
d_call: .
j_call: TRBJ1-1
clone_size: .
v_call: TRBV4-2

cdr3_nt: TGTGCCAGAAAGATGCGGGGGGGGACAGATACGCAGTATTTT
cdr3_aa: CARKMRGGTDTQYF
d_call: .
j_call: TRBJ2-3
clone_size: .
v_call: TRBV7-5

cdr3_nt: TGTGCCAGTAGTCACGGGGGGTATACCTACAATGAGCAGTTCTTC
cdr3_aa: CASSHGGYTYNEQFF
d_call: TRBD2
j_call: TRBJ2-1
clone_size: .
v_call: TRBV19

cdr3_nt: TGTGCCAGCAGTTCCCGGACAGGGGGTATGAACACTGAAGCTTTCTTT
cdr3_aa: CASSSRTGGMNTEAFF
d_call: TRBD1
j_call: TRBJ1-1
clone_size: .
v_call: TRBV28

cdr3_nt: TGTGCCAGCAGTATAGACAGGGGAGGAAATGAGCAGTTCTTC
cdr3_aa: CASSIDRGGNEQFF
d_call: TRBD1
j_call: TRBJ2-1
clone_size: .
v_call: TRBV27

cdr3_nt: TGTGCCAGCAGCTCAGGGGATATGAGCAATCAGCCCCAGCATTTT
cdr3_aa: CASSSGDMSNQPQHF
d_call: .
j_call: TRBJ1-5
clone_size: .
v_call: TRBV7-8